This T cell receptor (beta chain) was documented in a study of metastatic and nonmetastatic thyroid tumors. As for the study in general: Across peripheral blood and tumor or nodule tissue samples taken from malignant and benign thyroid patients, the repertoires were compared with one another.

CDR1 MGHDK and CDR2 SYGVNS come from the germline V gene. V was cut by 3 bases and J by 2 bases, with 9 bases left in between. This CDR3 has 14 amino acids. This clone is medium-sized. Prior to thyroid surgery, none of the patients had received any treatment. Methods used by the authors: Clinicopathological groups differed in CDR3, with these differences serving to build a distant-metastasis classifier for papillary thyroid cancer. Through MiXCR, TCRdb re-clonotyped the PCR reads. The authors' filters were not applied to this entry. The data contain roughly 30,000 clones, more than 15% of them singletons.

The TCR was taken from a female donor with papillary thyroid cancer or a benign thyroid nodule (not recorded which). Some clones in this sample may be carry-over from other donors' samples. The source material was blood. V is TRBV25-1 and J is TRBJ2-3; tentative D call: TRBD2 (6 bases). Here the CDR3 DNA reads TGTGCCAGCAGTGAGGGGGGACCCACAGATACGCAGTATTTT. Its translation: CASSEGGPTDTQYF.